This TCR beta chain appears in the sequencing data of a study of cytomegalovirus exposure and HLA in healthy donors. Whole-study results and caveats: First-cohort TCR clusters tended to co-occur in the roughly 130 validation repertoires, a later analysis found. In vitro data verified a few CMV-associated chains as specific for CMV antigens. Among TCR sequences, most were rare, though some public TCRs appeared in many donors.

The assay was immunoSEQ multiplex PCR, and TCRdb's table has in-frame clones only and misses some. The sample yields 65,000 to 75,000 clones, 85% to 95% seen once. In the case of this clone: Its antigen is unidentified.

Trimming pared 5 bases from V and 2 bases from J, leaving 11 bases between. This CDR3 comprises 14 residues. From germline, CDR1 is SGDLS and CDR2 YYNGEE. The receptor's source is a woman under 30 in good health and CMV-seropositive. The sample consisted of PBMCs. V usage is TRBV9 and J usage is TRBJ2-1; D possibly corresponds to TRBD2 (6 bases). For the CDR3, the DNA is TGTGCCAGCAGGGGCGGGGAGGCCTACAATGAGCAGTTCTTC. Translated: CASRGGEAYNEQFF.